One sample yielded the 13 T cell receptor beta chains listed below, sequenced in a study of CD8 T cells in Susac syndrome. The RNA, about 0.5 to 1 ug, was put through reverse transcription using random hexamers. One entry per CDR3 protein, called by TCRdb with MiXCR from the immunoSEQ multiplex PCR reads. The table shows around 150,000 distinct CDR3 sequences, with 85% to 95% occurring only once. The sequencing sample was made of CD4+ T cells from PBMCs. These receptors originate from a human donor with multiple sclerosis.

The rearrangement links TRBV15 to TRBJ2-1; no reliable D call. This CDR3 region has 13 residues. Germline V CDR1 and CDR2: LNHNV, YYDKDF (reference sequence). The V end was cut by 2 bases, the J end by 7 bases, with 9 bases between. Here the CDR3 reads CATSRTRWNEQFF. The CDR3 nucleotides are TGTGCCACCAGCAGAACAAGATGGAATGAGCAGTTCTTC.

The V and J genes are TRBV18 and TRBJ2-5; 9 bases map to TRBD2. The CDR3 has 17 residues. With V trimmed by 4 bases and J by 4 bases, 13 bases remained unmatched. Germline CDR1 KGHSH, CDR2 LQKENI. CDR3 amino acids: CASSQIPSGVRGETQYF. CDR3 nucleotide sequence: TGTGCCAGCTCACAGATTCCTAGCGGGGTCAGAGGAGAGACCCAGTACTTC.

This CDR3 reads CASTGAREQYF. The CDR3 DNA follows: TGTGCCAGCACCGGGGCGAGGGAGCAGTACTTC. The chain carries TRBV2 and TRBJ2-7, with D perhaps TRBD1 or TRBD2 (5 bases each). CDR3 length equals 11 residues. Germline V gene sequence: CDR1 SNHLY, CDR2 FYNNEI. The V end lost 7 bases, the J end lost 7 bases, and 11 bases lay between the germline ends.

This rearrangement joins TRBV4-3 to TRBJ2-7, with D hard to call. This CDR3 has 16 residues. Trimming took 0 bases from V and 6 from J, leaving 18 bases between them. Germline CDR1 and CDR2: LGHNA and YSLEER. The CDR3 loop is CASSQEAPVVAAEQYF. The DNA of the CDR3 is TGCGCCAGCAGCCAAGAGGCCCCGGTAGTAGCCGCCGAGCAGTACTTC.

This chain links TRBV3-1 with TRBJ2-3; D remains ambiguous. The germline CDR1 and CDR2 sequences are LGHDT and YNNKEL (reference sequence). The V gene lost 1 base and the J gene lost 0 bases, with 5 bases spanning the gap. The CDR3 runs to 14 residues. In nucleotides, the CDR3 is TGTGCCAGCAGCCAAGGAATTAGCACAGATACGCAGTATTTT. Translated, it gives CASSQGISTDTQYF.

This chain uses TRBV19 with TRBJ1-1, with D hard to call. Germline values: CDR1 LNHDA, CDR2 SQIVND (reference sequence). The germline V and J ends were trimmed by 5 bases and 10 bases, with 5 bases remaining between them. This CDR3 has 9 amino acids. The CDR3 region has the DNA TGTGCCAGTAGTCCTACAGCTTTCTTT. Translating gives CASSPTAFF.

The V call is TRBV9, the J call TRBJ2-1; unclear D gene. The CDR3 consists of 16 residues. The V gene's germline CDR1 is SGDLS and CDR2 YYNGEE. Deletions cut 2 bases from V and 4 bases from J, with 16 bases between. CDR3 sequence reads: CASSVRVTEGYNEQFF. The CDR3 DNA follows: TGTGCCAGCAGCGTTAGGGTGACCGAAGGTTACAATGAGCAGTTCTTC.

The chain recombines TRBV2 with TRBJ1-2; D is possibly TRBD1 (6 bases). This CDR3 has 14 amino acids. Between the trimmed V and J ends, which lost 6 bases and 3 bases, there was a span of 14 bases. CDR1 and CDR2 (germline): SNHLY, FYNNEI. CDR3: CASSSRRGHYGYTF. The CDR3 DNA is TGTGCCAGCAGCTCTAGGCGGGGGCACTATGGCTACACCTTC.

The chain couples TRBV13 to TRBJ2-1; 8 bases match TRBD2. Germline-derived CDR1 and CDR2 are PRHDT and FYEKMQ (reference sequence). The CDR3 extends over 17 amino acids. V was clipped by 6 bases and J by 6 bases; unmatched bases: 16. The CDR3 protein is CASSRVLRREASNEQFF. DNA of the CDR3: TGTGCCAGCAGTCGTGTGCTACGGCGGGAGGCTTCCAATGAGCAGTTCTTC.

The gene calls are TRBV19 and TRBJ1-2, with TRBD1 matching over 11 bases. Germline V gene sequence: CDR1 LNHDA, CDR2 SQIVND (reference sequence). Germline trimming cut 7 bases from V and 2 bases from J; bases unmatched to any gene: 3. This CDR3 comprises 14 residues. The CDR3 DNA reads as TGTGCCAGTATCAGGACAGGGGGCAACTATGGCTACACCTTC. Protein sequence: CASIRTGGNYGYTF.

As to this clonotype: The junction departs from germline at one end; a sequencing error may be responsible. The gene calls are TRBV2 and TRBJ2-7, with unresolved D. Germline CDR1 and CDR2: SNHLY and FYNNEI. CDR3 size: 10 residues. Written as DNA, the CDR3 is TGTGCCAGCAGCGAAGGAACGAGGTACTTC. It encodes CASSEGTRYF.

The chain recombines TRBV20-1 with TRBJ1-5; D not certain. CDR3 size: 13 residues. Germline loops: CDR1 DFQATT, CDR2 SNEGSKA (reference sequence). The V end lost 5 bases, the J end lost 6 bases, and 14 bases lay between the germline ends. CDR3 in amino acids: CSAAYGTGQPQHF. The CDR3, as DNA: TGCAGTGCTGCGTACGGAACGGGTCAGCCCCAGCATTTT.

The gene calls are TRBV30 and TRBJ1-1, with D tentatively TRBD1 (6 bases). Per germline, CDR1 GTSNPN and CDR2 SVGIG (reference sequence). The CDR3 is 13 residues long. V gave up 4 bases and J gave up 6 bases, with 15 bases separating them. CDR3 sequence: CAWTTGPGAEAFF. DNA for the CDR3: TGTGCCTGGACGACAGGTCCGGGCGCTGAAGCTTTCTTT.